The rows below give T cell receptor beta chains drawn from one sample of a study of T-cell reconstitution after alpha-beta-depleted transplantation in children. In TCRdb, the PCR reads were re-called with MiXCR into one record per CDR3 protein. The profile shows about 250,000 distinct CDR3 sequences, 20% to 30% of them singletons. The material was PBMCs, mostly from graft donor cells, obtained 360 days after TCRalphabeta/CD19-depleted stem cell transplant. The receptors originated from a female patient between 2 and 15 years old who had a stem cell transplant for congenital amegakaryocytic thrombocytopenia, so the T cells may come from the graft donor. Both conserved end residues are part of each CDR3. The order of the fields is J gene, clone size, V gene, D gene, CDR3 DNA, CDR3 protein. The D gene is left open where the match is weak. Clone size is stated in some rows and not others, as once, few, many or a class when expanded.

J: TRBJ2-5
size: few
V: TRBV12-3/TRBV12-4
D: -
DNA: TGTGCCAGCAGTTCCCCACTAGGGACAGAGACCCAGTACTTC
CDR3: CASSSPLGTETQYF

J: TRBJ1-6
size: -
V: TRBV20-1
D: -
DNA: TGCAGTGCTAGAGTGGCCGCTTGGAATTCACCCCTCCACTTT
CDR3: CSARVAAWNSPLHF

J: TRBJ2-7
size: few
V: TRBV20-1
D: TRBD1
DNA: TGCAGTGCTCTCACAGGGGGCGAGCAGTACTTC
CDR3: CSALTGGEQYF

J: TRBJ2-2
size: -
V: TRBV11-2
D: -
DNA: TGTGCCAGCAGCTTAGAGGGTCATGGGACCGGGGAGCTGTTTTTT
CDR3: CASSLEGHGTGELFF

J: TRBJ1-1
size: -
V: TRBV2
D: -
DNA: TGTGCCAGCTACCGGACGTTGTTGAACACTGAAGCTTTCTTT
CDR3: CASYRTLLNTEAFF

J: TRBJ2-2
size: few
V: TRBV21-1
D: -
DNA: TGTGCCAGCAGCCCCGGGACAGCGCACACCGGGGAGCTGTTTTTT
CDR3: CASSPGTAHTGELFF

J: TRBJ2-5
size: many
V: TRBV28
D: TRBD2
DNA: TGTGCCAGCGGTAGCGGGATGGAGACCCAGTACTTC
CDR3: CASGSGMETQYF

J: TRBJ2-4
size: few
V: TRBV3-1
D: TRBD2
DNA: TGTGCCAGCAGCCCGACTAGCCATGACATTCAGTACTTC
CDR3: CASSPTSHDIQYF

J: TRBJ2-1
size: -
V: TRBV11-2
D: TRBD2
DNA: TGTGCCAGCATGGTACCGGGACTAGCGGGGGACAATGAGCAGTTCTTC
CDR3: CASMVPGLAGDNEQFF

J: TRBJ2-1
size: few
V: TRBV29-1
D: TRBD2
DNA: TGCAGCGTTGGACGTGACAACTGGGTTGGTAGCGGGAGCGTGGATGAGCAGTTCTTC
CDR3: CSVGRDNWVGSGSVDEQFF

J: TRBJ1-3
size: -
V: TRBV12-3/TRBV12-4
D: -
DNA: TGTGCCAGCAGTCCGCAGGGAAGAAACACCATATATTTT
CDR3: CASSPQGRNTIYF

J: TRBJ1-4
size: few
V: TRBV25-1
D: TRBD1
DNA: TGTGCCAGCAGTGAATTCGGGACAGGGGGTGAAAAACTGTTTTTT
CDR3: CASSEFGTGGEKLFF

J: TRBJ2-3
size: many
V: TRBV5-1
D: TRBD2
DNA: TGCGCCAGCGCTCGGACTAGCGGGGCTTTTAGCACAGATACGCAGTATTTT
CDR3: CASARTSGAFSTDTQYF

J: TRBJ2-5
size: -
V: TRBV9
D: -
DNA: TGTGCCAGCAGCGTGACTCCCCGGGAGACCCAGTACTTC
CDR3: CASSVTPRETQYF

J: TRBJ2-3
size: few
V: TRBV7-9
D: TRBD2
DNA: TGTGCCAGCAGCTTTCTAGGCGGGGGTGGTACAGATACGCAGTATTTT
CDR3: CASSFLGGGGTDTQYF

J: TRBJ1-1
size: few
V: TRBV7-9
D: -
DNA: TGTGCCAGCAGCTTAGGGGACATCGCAGCTTTCTTT
CDR3: CASSLGDIAAFF

J: TRBJ1-3
size: -
V: TRBV4-2
D: TRBD1
DNA: TGTGCCAGCAGCCAAGACTTGGACAGGGCCTACTCTGGAAACACCATATATTTT
CDR3: CASSQDLDRAYSGNTIYF

J: TRBJ1-6
size: -
V: TRBV11-3
D: TRBD1
DNA: TGTGCCAGCAGCTTGGAGGGACAGGATAATTCACCCCTCCACTTT
CDR3: CASSLEGQDNSPLHF

J: TRBJ2-3
size: -
V: TRBV24-1
D: -
DNA: TGTGCCACCAGTGATTTTGGGCCGGCGGGGAGCACAGATACGCAGTATTTT
CDR3: CATSDFGPAGSTDTQYF

J: TRBJ1-1
size: -
V: TRBV29-1
D: -
DNA: TGCAGCGTTGGTCGGGGGGCCGGCACTGAAGCTTTCTTT
CDR3: CSVGRGAGTEAFF

J: TRBJ2-5
size: few
V: TRBV3-1
D: TRBD2
DNA: TGTGCCAGCAGCATACCCGGGACTACCGGTGGGACCCAGTACTTC
CDR3: CASSIPGTTGGTQYF

J: TRBJ2-7
size: -
V: TRBV7-9
D: -
DNA: TGTGCCAGCAGCTTAGATCGGTCATCCTACGAGCAGTACTTC
CDR3: CASSLDRSSYEQYF

J: TRBJ1-5
size: -
V: TRBV6-1
D: -
DNA: TGTGCGGTGGAAATTACGACGGGTCAGCCCCAGCATTTT
CDR3: CAVEITTGQPQHF

J: TRBJ2-2
size: few
V: TRBV5-1
D: -
DNA: TGCGCCAGCAGCTTGGTTCTGGGTTCCACCGGGGAGCTGTTTTTT
CDR3: CASSLVLGSTGELFF

J: TRBJ2-7
size: many
V: TRBV6-4
D: TRBD2
DNA: TGTGCCCGAGAAACGGAGAACGGGGGACTAGCAACCTGGGCTCCCTACGAGCAGTACTTC
CDR3: CARETENGGLATWAPYEQYF

J: TRBJ1-2
size: few
V: TRBV5-1
D: -
DNA: TGCGCCAGCAGCTTCGGGGGTCTTCGTGGCTACACCTTC
CDR3: CASSFGGLRGYTF

J: TRBJ1-1
size: few
V: TRBV5-1
D: TRBD1
DNA: TGCGCCAGCAGCTTTCCCGGGACAGGGGCAGGAGCTTTCTTT
CDR3: CASSFPGTGAGAFF